Below, 20 T cell receptor beta chains from the same sample are listed, as sequenced in a study of cytotoxic CD8 clonotypes in ibrutinib-treated CLL. TCRdb keeps only in-frame clones here, not all; method: immunoSEQ multiplex PCR. Of 130,000 to 150,000 clones in the sample, 70% to 80% are singletons; the top ten hold more than 10%. Sequencing used PBMCs, obtained after 12 months of ibrutinib treatment. Receptors originate from a human donor with chronic lymphocytic leukemia.

This clone was picked up one time. This chain links TRBV6-1 with TRBJ2-7; TRBD1 might be the D (5 bases). The length of the CDR3 is 14 residues. Germline V gene sequence: CDR1 MNHNS, CDR2 SASEGT. V was shortened by 2 bases and J by 0 bases, with 8 bases between the two germline ends. CDR3 residues: CASSEYRLSYEQYF. The CDR3 bases are TGTGCCAGCAGTGAATACAGGCTCTCCTACGAGCAGTACTTC.

This chain joins TRBV11-1 and TRBJ2-7; D is uncertain. V shed 1 base and J shed 5 bases, with 12 bases lying between them. The CDR3 loop spans 14 amino acids. Germline-derived CDR1 and CDR2 are SGHAT and FQDESV (reference sequence). CDR3 DNA: TGTGCCAGCAGCTTAGGCGACGGAGCCCACGAGCAGTACTTC. This codes for CASSLGDGAHEQYF.

This chain uses TRBV4-1 with TRBJ2-7, with TRBD1 matching 9 bases. The CDR3 length is 19 residues. V gave up 4 bases and J gave up 4 bases; unmatched junction bases: 20. Looked up from germline, CDR1 is MGHRA and CDR2 is YSYEKL. In nucleotides, the CDR3 is TGCGCCAGCAGCCCGCGATCAAATACCGCGGGACAGGGTTGGTACGAGCAGTACTTC. Amino acids: CASSPRSNTAGQGWYEQYF.

The chain has TRBV7-3 and TRBJ2-2; TRBD2 is a possible D gene (5 bases). CDR1 and CDR2 (germline): SGHTA, FQGTGA. V was shortened by 1 base and J by 7 bases, with 7 bases between the two germline ends. The CDR3 covers 13 residues. The CDR3 region is CASSLIRGGELFF. CDR3 coding DNA: TGTGCCAGCAGCTTAATTCGGGGCGGGGAGCTGTTTTTT.

This clone was seen a single time. The rearrangement joins TRBV5-4 to TRBJ1-2, with D possibly being TRBD1 (6 bases). Between the trimmed V and J ends, which lost 4 bases and 6 bases, there was a span of 22 bases. The germline gives CDR1 SGHNT, CDR2 YYREEE (reference sequence). This CDR3 has 16 amino acids. The CDR3 DNA sequence: TGTGCCAGCAGCCCCCGGGGAAGCGGGACACATCATGGCTACACCTTC. Its translation: CASSPRGSGTHHGYTF. Drawing the rest from reference TRBV5-4 and TRBJ1-2, the complete variable domain is ETGVTQSPTHLIKTRGQQVTLRCSSQSGHNTVSWYQQALGQGPQFIFQYYREEENGRGNFPPRFSGLQFPNYSSELNVNALELDDSALYLCASSPRGSGTHHGYTFGSGTRLTVV.

The chain has TRBV27 and TRBJ2-7; D not certain. The CDR3 is 12 amino acids. V shed 5 bases and J shed 7 bases, with 12 bases lying between them. Germline-derived CDR1 and CDR2 are MNHEY and SMNVEV (reference sequence). The CDR3 region has the DNA TGTGCCAGCAGTCCTAAGACTCGGGAGCAGTACTTC. Its protein is CASSPKTREQYF.

This clone has only one observation. The chain recombines TRBV28 with TRBJ1-5, with a possible D match to TRBD1 (5 bases). Trimming pared 3 bases from V and 9 bases from J, leaving 9 bases between. The CDR3 length is 12 residues. Germline lookup yields CDR1 MDHEN and CDR2 SYDVKM. CDR3 loop: CASSFDSAPQHF. The CDR3 DNA reads TGTGCCAGCAGTTTCGACAGTGCGCCCCAGCATTTT.

A few counts support this clone. The rearrangement joins TRBV9 to TRBJ1-2; a possible D gene is TRBD1 (5 bases). This CDR3 is 12 amino acids long. From germline, CDR1 is SGDLS and CDR2 YYNGEE. The ends were cut back, 6 bases at V and 7 bases at J, with 13 bases in the middle. The chain's CDR3 is CASTLGGFGYTF. The DNA of the CDR3 is TGTGCCAGCACCTTGGGGGGTTTTGGCTACACCTTC.

The V gene is TRBV19, the J gene TRBJ2-1; D not certain. Per germline, CDR1 LNHDA and CDR2 SQIVND (reference sequence). This CDR3 is built from 13 residues. The germline V and J ends were trimmed by 1 base and 9 bases, with 10 bases remaining between them. The CDR3 DNA sequence: TGTGCCAGTAGTATAGTTGGCAGCTTTGAGCAGTTCTTC. Residues: CASSIVGSFEQFF.

The gene calls are TRBV5-6 and TRBJ2-3; maybe TRBD1 (5 bases). The CDR3 length is 17 residues. V gave up 3 bases and J gave up 2 bases, with 19 bases separating them. Germline V lookup: CDR1 SGHDT, CDR2 YYEEEE. The CDR3 DNA reads as TGTGCCAGCAGCTCTTGGGGATGGACAACTTCCACAGATACGCAGTATTTT. Translated, it gives CASSSWGWTTSTDTQYF.

This chain links TRBV27 with TRBJ1-1; no clear D. CDR3 size: 13 residues. Germline V gene lookup returns CDR1 MNHEY and CDR2 SMNVEV (reference sequence). Trimming left V 0 bases short and J 5 bases short, with 7 bases between. CDR3 in amino acids: CASSLSARTEAFF. The CDR3 nucleotides are TGTGCCAGCAGTTTATCGGCTCGGACTGAAGCTTTCTTT.

The V gene is TRBV7-2, the J gene TRBJ1-4; D gene ambiguous. V lost 3 bases, J lost 0 bases, and 5 bases lay in between. Germline loops: CDR1 SGHTA, CDR2 FQGNSA. This CDR3 is 14 amino acids long. The CDR3 is CASSFTPTNEKLFF. The CDR3 DNA is TGTGCCAGCAGCTTTACGCCAACTAATGAAAAACTGTTTTTT.

This chain joins TRBV10-1 and TRBJ2-3; 13 bases line up with TRBD2. This CDR3 is 18 amino acids long. Germline V gives CDR1 WNHNN, CDR2 SYGVQD (reference sequence). With V trimmed by 2 bases and J by 6 bases, 11 bases remained unmatched. The CDR3 region is CASSERTSGSWGVDTQYF. The CDR3 DNA is TGCGCCAGCAGTGAGAGGACTAGCGGGAGTTGGGGTGTCGATACGCAGTATTTT.

The genes are TRBV11-2 and TRBJ2-1; the match to TRBD2 covers 8 bases. CDR3 length equals 15 residues. Per germline, CDR1 SGHAT and CDR2 FQNNGV. V was pared by 4 bases and J by 5 bases, with 7 bases of the junction left unmatched. This chain's CDR3 is CASSYGTSGNNEQFF. DNA of the CDR3: TGTGCCAGCAGCTACGGCACTAGCGGAAACAATGAGCAGTTCTTC.

V and J are TRBV10-2 and TRBJ2-2; unclear D gene. Trimming removed 7 bases from V and 1 base from J, with 13 bases in between. There are 15 residues in the CDR3. Germline CDR1 WSHSY, CDR2 SAAADI. For the CDR3, the DNA is TGCGCCAGCATTCGGAAGGGAAAGAACACCGGGGAGCTGTTTTTT. Its protein product is CASIRKGKNTGELFF.

The chain combines TRBV5-1 with TRBJ2-1, with unresolved D. In germline, CDR1 is SGHRS, CDR2 YFSETQ. The CDR3 loop spans 12 amino acids. Trimming removed 4 bases at V and 9 bases at J, with 11 bases between. The CDR3 DNA reads TGCGCCAGCAGCATGGTGGCGCCTGAGCAGTTCTTC. Translated, it gives CASSMVAPEQFF.

This sequence joins TRBV29-1 and TRBJ1-2; D uncertain. The germline gives CDR1 SQVTM, CDR2 ANQGSEA. The germline V and J ends were trimmed by 7 bases and 5 bases, with 17 bases remaining between them. The CDR3 consists of 13 residues. CDR3 protein: CSDETGAGYGYTF. The CDR3 region has the DNA TGCAGCGACGAAACGGGCGCGGGGTATGGCTACACCTTC. The whole variable domain, filled in from reference TRBV29-1 and TRBJ1-2, reads SAVISQKPSRDICQRGTSLTIQCQVDSQVTMMFWYRQQPGQSLTLIATANQGSEATYESGFVIDKFPISRPNLTFSTLTVSNMSPEDSSIYLCSDETGAGYGYTFGSGTRLTVV.

The chain joins TRBV10-3 to TRBJ1-5, with D possibly being TRBD1 (5 bases). CDR3 length: 12 residues. The V end lost 4 bases, the J end lost 5 bases, and 6 bases lay between the germline ends. Germline V lookup: CDR1 ENHRY, CDR2 SYGVKD. The CDR3 is CAISGGDQPQHF. Here the CDR3 DNA reads TGTGCCATCAGTGGGGGGGATCAGCCCCAGCATTTT.

The chain combines TRBV9 with TRBJ2-1; D possibly uses TRBD1 or TRBD2 (6 bases each). The CDR3 contains 13 residues. Germline V gene sequence: CDR1 SGDLS, CDR2 YYNGEE. Trimming stripped 4 bases from V and 10 bases from J, with 15 bases between. For the CDR3, the DNA is TGTGCCAGCAGCCCAGGGGTCGGGAGAGAGCAGTTCTTC. Translation: CASSPGVGREQFF.

This chain links TRBV7-6 with TRBJ2-5; D may be TRBD1 (5 bases). Per the germline V gene, CDR1 is SGHVS and CDR2 is FNYEAQ. Trimming took off 1 base at V and 4 bases at J, with 13 bases between the two ends. The CDR3 extends over 15 amino acids. CDR3 coding DNA: TGTGCCAGCAGCTTAGTGGCAGGGATGGGAGAGACCCAGTACTTC. Its protein is CASSLVAGMGETQYF. Full variable domain (outside the CDR3, taken from reference TRBV7-6 and TRBJ2-5): GAGVSQSPRYKVTKRGQDVALRCDPISGHVSLYWYRQALGQGPEFLTYFNYEAQQDKSGLPNDRFSAERPEGSISTLTIQRTEQRDSAMYRCASSLVAGMGETQYFGPGTRLLVL.